Listed here are 30 T cell receptor beta chains from one sample, sequenced in a study of OX40 agonist ivuxolimab in advanced cancers. Data came from immunoSEQ multiplex PCR; TCRdb stores just in-frame clones and leaves some out. This table holds about 82,000 clones, 85% to 90% found once. Sample: CD4+ or CD8+ T cells sorted from blood, taken in a trial of the OX40 agonist ivuxolimab. Receptor source: an adult with an advanced solid tumor such as melanoma, head and neck, liver or kidney cancer.

The CDR3 region has the DNA TGTGCCAGTAGTATAGCCCTAAACTTGAGGGACACTGAAGCTTTCTTT. Its translation is CASSIALNLRDTEAFF. The chain links TRBV19 to TRBJ1-1; D gene unclear. CDR1 is LNHDA and CDR2 is SQIVND in the germline V gene (reference sequence). Trimming took 1 base from V and 3 from J, leaving 15 bases between them. The CDR3 spans 16 residues.

This sequence joins TRBV5-5 and TRBJ1-5; no reliable D call. CDR1 is SGHKS, CDR2 YYEKEE, per germline (reference sequence). V lost 0 bases and J lost 7, with 11 bases in between. This CDR3 region has 14 residues. Here the CDR3 DNA reads TGTGCCAGCAGCTTGGCCCCCTCTGGGCAGCCCCAGCATTTT. It is translated as CASSLAPSGQPQHF.

The CDR3 is CASSPREGSYEQYF. CDR3 sequence (DNA): TGTGCCAGCTCACCGAGGGAGGGGTCCTACGAGCAGTACTTC. V usage is TRBV18 and J usage is TRBJ2-7, with 7 bases matching TRBD2. CDR1 KGHSH and CDR2 LQKENI come from the germline V gene. J lost 1 base, V lost 3 bases, and 3 bases had no gene match. The CDR3 extends over 14 amino acids.

The V call is TRBV23-1, the J call TRBJ2-1; D uncertain. TRBV23-1 falls under the ORF class, with uncertain function. The ends were cut back, 2 bases at V and 9 bases at J, with 20 bases in the middle. The CDR3 contains 16 residues. The CDR3 sequence is CASSQPSPSRESEQFF. Written as DNA, the CDR3 is TGCGCCAGCAGTCAACCGTCCCCATCTAGGGAATCTGAGCAGTTCTTC.

This chain joins TRBV5-1 and TRBJ1-6; D is uncertain. CDR3 size: 12 residues. In germline, CDR1 is SGHRS, CDR2 YFSETQ. Trimming pared 5 bases from V and 9 bases from J, leaving 9 bases between. The CDR3 DNA follows: TGCGCCAGCAGGGAAGAAAGTTCACCCCTCCACTTT. Amino acid sequence: CASREESSPLHF.

This clone was seen a single time. The rearrangement links TRBV5-5 to TRBJ1-3; D is possibly TRBD1 (5 bases). The CDR3 runs 14 residues. The germline V gene encodes CDR1 SGHKS and CDR2 YYEKEE (reference sequence). Trimming removed 2 bases from V and 4 bases from J, with 10 bases in between. The CDR3: CASSFGGTGNTIYF. CDR3 nucleotide sequence: TGTGCCAGCAGCTTTGGGGGTACAGGAAACACCATATATTTT.

As DNA, the CDR3 is TGTGCCAGTAGTATGACGGGCAGCACCTACGAGCAGTACTTC. Translated: CASSMTGSTYEQYF. The V and J genes are TRBV19 and TRBJ2-5; no firm D call. Matching the DNA end better, TRBJ2-7 makes the J call doubtful. In germline, CDR1 is LNHDA, CDR2 SQIVND (reference sequence). The length of the CDR3 is 14 residues.

The chain is built from TRBV5-4 and TRBJ1-1; 7 nucleotides match TRBD1. V was clipped by 0 bases and J by 1 base; unmatched bases: 3. This CDR3 contains 15 residues. Germline CDR1 SGHNT, CDR2 YYREEE (reference sequence). Written as DNA, the CDR3 is TGTGCCAGCAGCTTGGTCGGGACAGAGAACACTGAAGCTTTCTTT. Protein sequence: CASSLVGTENTEAFF.

Note on this clone: One end of the junction fails to match germline, which may point to a read error. The CDR3 region is CASSQDVLAGGGRVF. DNA for the CDR3: TGTGCCAGCAGCCAAGATGTCCTAGCGGGAGGAGGGAGGGTCTTC. This chain joins TRBV4-2 and TRBJ2-1; TRBD2 matches 11 bases. The CDR3 length is 15 residues. Germline values: CDR1 LGHNA, CDR2 YNFKEQ.

The chain carries TRBV19 and TRBJ1-1; tentative D call: TRBD1 (5 bases). The CDR3 loop spans 15 amino acids. Trimming stripped 5 bases from V and 1 base from J, with 14 bases between. CDR1 is LNHDA, CDR2 SQIVND, per germline (reference sequence). The CDR3 here is CASSLGLLRNTEAFF. The CDR3 DNA is TGTGCCAGTAGTTTGGGACTCCTGAGGAACACTGAAGCTTTCTTT.

This clone showed up just once. The chain recombines TRBV5-6 with TRBJ1-6; 8 bases map to TRBD1. The germline V gene has CDR1 SGHDT and CDR2 YYEEEE. The CDR3 length is 15 residues. After removal of 4 bases from V and 9 bases from J, the junction contained 9 bases not matched to a gene. Written as DNA, the CDR3 is TGTGCCAGCAGCCTACGGACAGGGTATCGTTCACCCCTCCACTTT. Protein: CASSLRTGYRSPLHF.

The chain combines TRBV30 with TRBJ2-1, with 9 bases lining up with TRBD2. CDR3 length equals 16 residues. V was clipped by 0 bases and J by 3 bases; unmatched bases: 6. Germline V gene lookup returns CDR1 GTSNPN and CDR2 SVGIG (reference sequence). CDR3 bases: TGTGCCTGGAGTGTCGCTAGCGGGGATCTCTACAATGAGCAGTTCTTC. Amino acids: CAWSVASGDLYNEQFF.

The rearrangement joins TRBV9 to TRBJ2-7; TRBD1 matches 9 bases. CDR3 length equals 14 residues. Per the germline V gene, CDR1 is SGDLS and CDR2 is YYNGEE. V gave up 4 bases and J gave up 2 bases; unmatched junction bases: 4. CDR3 residues: CASSRRDRAYEQYF. The CDR3 region has the DNA TGTGCCAGCAGCCGCCGGGACAGGGCCTACGAGCAGTACTTC.

The chain recombines TRBV6-1 with TRBJ2-1; TRBD2 matches at 10 bases. The CDR3 sequence is 17 residues long. Germline V gives CDR1 MNHNS, CDR2 SASEGT. Losses at the gene ends were 4 bases for V and 6 bases for J; bases not matched to a gene: 12. CDR3 sequence reads: CASSGLLLAGDVNEQFF. Written as DNA, the CDR3 is TGTGCCAGCAGTGGACTCCTCCTAGCGGGGGACGTCAATGAGCAGTTCTTC.

This chain connects TRBV4-3 to TRBJ1-4; D is unclear. V was clipped by 3 bases and J by 10 bases, with 9 bases between them. The CDR3 length is 12 residues. Germline-derived CDR1 and CDR2 are LGHNA and YSLEER. CDR3 in amino acids: CASSHRDGKLFF. The CDR3 DNA follows: TGCGCCAGCAGCCATCGAGATGGAAAACTGTTTTTT.

V usage is TRBV5-4 and J usage is TRBJ2-7; TRBD2 agrees at 11 bases. V was clipped by 5 bases and J by 6 bases; unmatched bases: 7. The CDR3 totals 14 residues. Germline V gene lookup returns CDR1 SGHNT and CDR2 YYREEE (reference sequence). CDR3 coding DNA: TGTGCCAGCAGTTTTCTAGCGGGGGGATCCGAGCAGTACTTC. It codes for CASSFLAGGSEQYF.

The gene calls are TRBV25-1 and TRBJ2-5, with 7 bases lining up with TRBD2. Near its end, the DNA agrees better with TRBJ2-7, so the J call may be wrong. This CDR3 spans 13 amino acids. The germline V gene has CDR1 MGHDK and CDR2 SYGVNS. The CDR3 sequence: CASANGGFNEQYF. In DNA, the CDR3 is TGTGCCTCTGCAAACGGGGGGTTCAACGAGCAGTACTTC.

The table lists this clone with a count of one. This sequence joins TRBV7-8 and TRBJ2-3; D remains ambiguous. Looked up from germline, CDR1 is SGHVS and CDR2 is FQNEAQ. Trimming cost V 5 bases and J 5 bases, with 5 bases left between them. This CDR3 has 11 residues. CDR3 protein: CASSQRDTQYF. Here the CDR3 DNA reads TGTGCCAGCAGCCAAAGAGATACGCAGTATTTT.

This sequence joins TRBV4-1 and TRBJ2-2; 9 nucleotides match TRBD1. The V and J ends lost 0 bases and 5 bases, in that order; junction bases with no gene match: 4. Germline V gene lookup returns CDR1 MGHRA and CDR2 YSYEKL. This CDR3 comprises 16 residues. CDR3 loop: CASSQDGTGRTGELFF. Written as DNA, the CDR3 is TGCGCCAGCAGCCAAGACGGGACAGGGCGTACCGGGGAGCTGTTTTTT.

The chain recombines TRBV19 with TRBJ1-5; tentative D call: TRBD1 (5 bases). The CDR3 has 15 amino acids. Germline values: CDR1 LNHDA, CDR2 SQIVND (reference sequence). Deletions cut 4 bases from V and 0 bases from J, with 10 bases between. The CDR3 DNA is TGTGCCAGTAGTACGACAGTTTATAGCAATCAGCCCCAGCATTTT. It specifies CASSTTVYSNQPQHF.

CDR3 sequence: CASSQDRDYTEAFF. The CDR3 bases are TGCGCCAGCAGCCAAGATCGAGACTACACTGAAGCTTTCTTT. The chain combines TRBV4-1 with TRBJ1-1; the D is unclear. Trimming pared 0 bases from V and 3 bases from J, leaving 8 bases between. Germline CDR1 reads MGHRA; CDR2 reads YSYEKL. CDR3 length: 14 amino acids.

The CDR3 loop reads CASSDRTNTEAFF. As DNA, the CDR3 is TGTGCCAGCAGTGACAGAACGAACACTGAAGCTTTCTTT. The V and J genes are TRBV6-4 and TRBJ1-1; no firm D call. Germline-derived CDR1 and CDR2 are MRHNA and SNTAGT. CDR3 length: 13 residues. The ends were cut back, 2 bases at V and 1 base at J, with 5 bases in the middle.

This chain joins TRBV28 and TRBJ1-6; TRBD1 agrees at 11 bases. J gave up 8 bases and V 6 bases, and 6 bases lay outside the gene matches. The CDR3 is 15 amino acids. Germline V gene lookup returns CDR1 MDHEN and CDR2 SYDVKM. CDR3 bases: TGTGCCAGCAGCCCCGGGACAGGGGGATATTCACCCCTCCACTTT. Translating gives CASSPGTGGYSPLHF.

This rearrangement joins TRBV4-2 to TRBJ1-3; the match to TRBD1 covers 8 bases. This CDR3 has 18 amino acids. V shed 3 bases and J 4 bases; nucleotides not matched to a gene: 14. Germline V gives CDR1 LGHNA, CDR2 YNFKEQ. Written as DNA, the CDR3 is TGTGCCAGCAGCCAGTTACTATCCGGGACAGGAAGGGGAAACACCATATATTTT. As protein: CASSQLLSGTGRGNTIYF.

The J gene is TRBJ2-3, the V gene TRBV11-1, with TRBD2 matching 15 bases. Trimming cost V 0 bases and J 6 bases; bases outside gene matches: 7. The CDR3 extends over 18 amino acids. The germline V gene has CDR1 SGHAT and CDR2 FQDESV (reference sequence). CDR3: CASSLAAGTSGRRDTQYF. The CDR3 DNA reads as TGTGCCAGCAGCTTAGCGGCCGGGACTAGCGGGAGGAGGGATACGCAGTATTTT.

The chain is built from TRBV5-8 and TRBJ1-5; D not certain. The V and J ends lost 4 bases and 4 bases respectively, with 9 bases between them. This CDR3 is 13 amino acids long. The germline gives CDR1 SGHTS, CDR2 YDEGEE. The CDR3 region has the DNA TGTGCCAGCAGCCTATTCAAGAATCAGCCCCAGCATTTT. It yields the protein CASSLFKNQPQHF.

The chain carries TRBV5-6 and TRBJ2-3, with unresolved D. Trimming removed 4 bases at V and 1 base at J, with 13 bases between. CDR3 length equals 15 residues. Germline V gene lookup returns CDR1 SGHDT and CDR2 YYEEEE. The CDR3 protein is CASSPRSRGTDTQYF. The CDR3 nucleotides read TGTGCCAGCAGCCCCCGTAGCCGGGGCACAGATACGCAGTATTTT.

The chain has TRBV11-3 and TRBJ2-2; TRBD1 aligns across 7 bases. Germline V gene lookup returns CDR1 SGHNT and CDR2 YENEEA. The CDR3 consists of 14 residues. With 1 base clipped from V and 7 bases from J, the junction kept 3 bases outside the gene matches. CDR3 protein: CASSLGQGSGELFF. The CDR3 DNA sequence: TGTGCCAGCAGCTTAGGACAGGGTAGCGGGGAGCTGTTTTTT.

The chain links TRBV29-1 to TRBJ1-2; 9 bases align to TRBD1. V lost 6 bases, J lost 7 bases, and 6 bases stayed unmatched. The germline V gene encodes CDR1 SQVTM and CDR2 ANQGSEA. The CDR3 contains 12 residues. The CDR3 DNA is TGCAGCGTAGGACAGGGGCCGCGTGGCTACACCTTC. Protein: CSVGQGPRGYTF.

CDR3 region: CASSLVAGYTGELFF. Here the CDR3 DNA reads TGCGCCAGCAGCTTGGTAGCGGGTTACACCGGGGAGCTGTTTTTT. The rearrangement uses TRBV5-1 and TRBJ2-2; 7 bases map to TRBD2. CDR3 size: 15 residues. V shed 0 bases and J 3 bases; nucleotides not matched to a gene: 2. Germline V CDR1 and CDR2: SGHRS, YFSETQ.